This entry lists 23 T cell receptor beta chains sequenced from one sample in a study of OX40 agonist ivuxolimab in advanced cancers. Assay used: immunoSEQ multiplex PCR; TCRdb lists only in-frame clones, some missing. Altogether roughly 60,000 clones are present, roughly nine tenths being singletons, with the ten largest covering 3.5% to 4%. Sequencing used CD4+ or CD8+ T cells sorted from blood, obtained in a trial of the OX40 agonist ivuxolimab. The receptor set was obtained from an adult with an advanced solid tumor such as melanoma, head and neck, liver or kidney cancer.

Only one count was recorded for this clone. V gene TRBV9 combines with J gene TRBJ2-1; 9 bases match TRBD1. This CDR3 has 16 amino acids. V trimming: 0 bases; J trimming: 7 bases; junction bases outside the gene matches: 8. The germline V gene encodes CDR1 SGDLS and CDR2 YYNGEE. In DNA form, the CDR3 reads TGTGCCAGCAGCGTAGCTCGTGGACAGGGGTTGAATGAGCAGTTCTTC. Translated, it gives CASSVARGQGLNEQFF.

This chain links TRBV7-6 with TRBJ1-3; D gene ambiguous. CDR1 SGHVS and CDR2 FNYEAQ come from the germline V gene. CDR3 length: 14 residues. Trimming pared 1 base from V and 1 base from J, leaving 5 bases between. The CDR3 region has the DNA TGTGCCAGCAGCTTAGGGGAGTCTGGAAACACCATATATTTT. It yields the protein CASSLGESGNTIYF.

The chain recombines TRBV7-7 with TRBJ2-1, with 8 bases aligning to TRBD2. This CDR3 contains 16 residues. The V gene end was trimmed by 1 base and the J gene end by 6 bases; junction bases not matched to a gene: 8. Germline lookup yields CDR1 SSHAT and CDR2 FNYEAQ (reference sequence). The CDR3 loop is CASSLDGLATGNEQFF. DNA for the CDR3: TGTGCCAGCAGCTTAGACGGACTAGCAACGGGCAATGAGCAGTTCTTC.

The V call is TRBV5-6, the J call TRBJ2-7; 7 nucleotides match TRBD1. The CDR3 length is 16 residues. CDR1 and CDR2 from the germline V gene are SGHDT and YYEEEE. Trimming at V came to 0 bases and at J to 1 base, leaving 7 bases not matched to a gene. The CDR3 loop is CASSLGLDRASYEQYF. CDR3 sequence (DNA): TGTGCCAGCAGCTTGGGTCTAGACAGGGCATCCTACGAGCAGTACTTC.

J is TRBJ2-5 and V is TRBV5-1, with D tentatively TRBD1 or TRBD2 (5 bases each). CDR1 SGHRS and CDR2 YFSETQ come from the germline V gene. Between the trimmed V and J ends, which lost 0 bases and 11 bases, there was a span of 20 bases. The CDR3 runs to 15 residues. As DNA, the CDR3 is TGCGCCAGCAGCTTGGTGTGGCTAGGAAAAGGGGAGCAGTACTTC. Amino acids: CASSLVWLGKGEQYF.

The chain combines TRBV7-9 with TRBJ2-7; 9 bases agree with TRBD2. Looked up from germline, CDR1 is SEHNR and CDR2 is FQNEAQ (reference sequence). The CDR3 contains 13 residues. V gave up 5 bases and J gave up 3 bases; unmatched junction bases: 2. This CDR3 reads CASSMTSGYEQYF. CDR3 coding DNA: TGTGCCAGCAGCATGACTAGCGGCTACGAGCAGTACTTC. Full variable domain (outside the CDR3, taken from reference TRBV7-9 and TRBJ2-7): DTGVSQNPRHKITKRGQNVTFRCDPISEHNRLYWYRQTLGQGPEFLTYFQNEAQLEKSRLLSDRFSAERPKGSFSTLEIQRTEQGDSAMYLCASSMTSGYEQYFGPGTRLTVT.

The chain employs TRBV7-9 and TRBJ2-7; TRBD1 or TRBD2 may be the D gene (6 bases each). V shed 6 bases and J shed 2 bases, with 14 bases lying between them. From germline, CDR1 is SEHNR and CDR2 FQNEAQ (reference sequence). This CDR3 has 14 residues. CDR3 DNA sequence: TGTGCCAGCAGTTCGGGGGACAAGGCCTACGAGCAGTACTTC. This gives the protein CASSSGDKAYEQYF.

The rearrangement links TRBV5-1 to TRBJ2-7; TRBD2 agrees at 9 bases. CDR1 SGHRS and CDR2 YFSETQ come from the germline V gene. V lost 0 bases to trimming and J lost 3 bases; unmatched junction nucleotides: 4. This CDR3 contains 15 residues. Written as DNA, the CDR3 is TGCGCCAGCAGCTTGGCAGCTAGCGGGATCTACGAGCAGTACTTC. Residues: CASSLAASGIYEQYF.

The chain carries TRBV15 and TRBJ1-1; D uncertain. V was clipped by 1 base and J by 8 bases, with 11 bases between them. The CDR3 sequence is 13 residues long. Germline CDR1 is LNHNV and CDR2 is YYDKDF (reference sequence). The CDR3, as DNA: TGTGCCACCAGCAGAGTAACATATAAAGAAGCTTTCTTT. Protein product: CATSRVTYKEAFF.

In DNA form, the CDR3 reads TGTGCCAGCAGCAAATCGGGCAGAGAGAATCAGCCCCAGCATTTT. Translation: CASSKSGRENQPQHF. This chain links TRBV21-1 with TRBJ1-5. TRBV21-1 is shown as a pseudogene. This CDR3 spans 15 amino acids.

The chain joins TRBV6-1 to TRBJ2-7, with 7 bases that match TRBD2. Looked up from germline, CDR1 is MNHNS and CDR2 is SASEGT. There are 18 residues in the CDR3. Trimming cost V 2 bases and J 5 bases; bases outside gene matches: 18. The CDR3 region is CASSESPTLADPRNEQYF. The CDR3 DNA follows: TGTGCCAGCAGTGAAAGCCCCACCCTAGCGGACCCGAGAAACGAGCAGTACTTC.

This clone was seen only a few times. The CDR3 spells CASSPQGLNEQFF. The CDR3 nucleotides read TGTGCCAGCAGCCCCCAAGGGCTAAATGAGCAGTTCTTC. The chain links TRBV7-3 to TRBJ2-1; D not resolved. From germline, CDR1 is SGHTA and CDR2 FQGTGA. The V end was cut by 5 bases, the J end by 7 bases, with 12 bases between. The CDR3 is made up of 13 amino acids.

The chain joins TRBV28 to TRBJ1-5, with D possibly matching TRBD1 (5 bases). Trimming left V 5 bases short and J 6 bases short, with 14 bases between. Germline lookup yields CDR1 MDHEN and CDR2 SYDVKM. The CDR3 length is 14 residues. The CDR3 nucleotides are TGTGCCAGCAGTCCAAGTCTTGGGGGTCAGCCCCAGCATTTT. It yields the protein CASSPSLGGQPQHF.

The chain is built from TRBV5-5 and TRBJ2-1; 13 bases are shared with TRBD2. V was pared by 0 bases and J by 0 bases, with 3 bases of the junction left unmatched. Germline assignment: CDR1 SGHKS and CDR2 YYEKEE (reference sequence). This CDR3 has 18 residues. The CDR3 protein is CASSLVLAGGLSYNEQFF. The CDR3 bases are TGTGCCAGCAGCTTGGTACTAGCGGGAGGGCTCTCCTACAATGAGCAGTTCTTC.

The V and J genes are TRBV7-9 and TRBJ1-1, with unresolved D. The germline V gene encodes CDR1 SEHNR and CDR2 FQNEAQ (reference sequence). Trimming shortened V by 5 bases and J by 4 bases, and 20 bases separated the two germline ends. There are 16 residues in the CDR3. The CDR3, as DNA: TGTGCCAGCAGCCCCCCGGTGGGCCCGGGCGGCACTGAAGCTTTCTTT. It specifies CASSPPVGPGGTEAFF.

V is TRBV4-3 and J is TRBJ2-5; TRBD1 might be the D (6 bases). Deletions cut 3 bases from V and 4 bases from J, with 15 bases between. Germline CDR1 reads LGHNA; CDR2 reads YSLEER. This CDR3 contains 15 residues. The CDR3 loop reads CASSQDSLTPETQYF. CDR3 DNA sequence: TGCGCCAGCAGCCAGGACAGCTTAACCCCAGAGACCCAGTACTTC.

The V call is TRBV7-2, the J call TRBJ2-7, with D unclear. The CDR3 has 12 residues. Germline loops: CDR1 SGHTA, CDR2 FQGNSA. Trimming pared 1 base from V and 4 bases from J, leaving 5 bases between. The CDR3 DNA sequence: TGTGCCAGCAGCTTAGTTCGGTACGAGCAGTACTTC. This codes for CASSLVRYEQYF.

This rearrangement joins TRBV27 to TRBJ1-5; the match to TRBD1 covers 8 bases. Germline CDR1 reads MNHEY; CDR2 reads SMNVEV (reference sequence). With 6 bases clipped from V and 2 bases from J, the junction kept 6 bases outside the gene matches. CDR3 length equals 15 residues. The CDR3 DNA follows: TGTGCCAGCAGCTTGACAGGGGTTGGCAATCAGCCCCAGCATTTT. This translates into CASSLTGVGNQPQHF.

The chain uses TRBV1 and TRBJ1-3; TRBD1, as called in the table, went unchecked against the DNA. TRBV1 is marked as a pseudogene. CDR3 length: 14 amino acids. The CDR3 DNA reads as TGCACCAGCAGCAATCGGGACAGAGGAAACACCATATATTTT. Its translation is CTSSNRDRGNTIYF.

This clone has only a few counts. The chain couples TRBV7-9 to TRBJ2-5; D uncertain. The germline gives CDR1 SEHNR, CDR2 FQNEAQ (reference sequence). CDR3 length: 15 amino acids. Trimming left V 2 bases short and J 4 bases short, with 14 bases between. The CDR3 reads CASSLREGVRETQYF. DNA for the CDR3: TGTGCCAGCAGCTTACGTGAAGGTGTCCGAGAGACCCAGTACTTC. Variable domain in full (rest from reference TRBV7-9 and TRBJ2-5): DTGVSQNPRHKITKRGQNVTFRCDPISEHNRLYWYRQTLGQGPEFLTYFQNEAQLEKSRLLSDRFSAERPKGSFSTLEIQRTEQGDSAMYLCASSLREGVRETQYFGPGTRLLVL.

This clone showed up just once. V is TRBV18 and J is TRBJ2-1; TRBD2 aligns across 11 bases. The CDR3 has 19 residues. V was pared by 2 bases and J by 0 bases, with 9 bases of the junction left unmatched. CDR1 KGHSH and CDR2 LQKENI come from the germline V gene. CDR3 loop: CASSPYTSGSHRSYNEQFF. Here the CDR3 DNA reads TGTGCCAGCTCACCATACACTAGCGGGAGCCATCGCTCCTACAATGAGCAGTTCTTC.

This chain joins TRBV13 and TRBJ2-7; D remains unclear. V gave up 0 bases and J gave up 3 bases, with 9 bases separating them. CDR3 length: 14 amino acids. Germline-derived CDR1 and CDR2 are PRHDT and FYEKMQ (reference sequence). The chain's CDR3 is CASSLGGVGYEQYF. For the CDR3, the DNA is TGTGCCAGCAGCTTAGGAGGAGTTGGCTACGAGCAGTACTTC.

The V gene is TRBV6-4, the J gene TRBJ2-1; the match to TRBD1 covers 8 bases. The CDR3 is 15 residues long. The V gene end was trimmed by 3 bases and the J gene end by 0 bases; junction bases not matched to a gene: 1. Germline V gene lookup returns CDR1 MRHNA and CDR2 SNTAGT. The CDR3 region has the DNA TGTGCCAGCAGTGAAGGACAGGGCTCCTACAATGAGCAGTTCTTC. This encodes CASSEGQGSYNEQFF.